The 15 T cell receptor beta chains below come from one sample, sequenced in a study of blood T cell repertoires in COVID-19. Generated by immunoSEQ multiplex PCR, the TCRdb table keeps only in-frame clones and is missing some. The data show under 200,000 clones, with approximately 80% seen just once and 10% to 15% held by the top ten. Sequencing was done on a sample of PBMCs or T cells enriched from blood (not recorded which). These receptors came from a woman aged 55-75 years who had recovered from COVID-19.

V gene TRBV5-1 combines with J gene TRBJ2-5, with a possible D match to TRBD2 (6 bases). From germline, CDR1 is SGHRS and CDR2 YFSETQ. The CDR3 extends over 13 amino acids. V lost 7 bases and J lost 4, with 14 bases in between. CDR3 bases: TGCGCCAGCCGTCGGGGGTCGGGAGAGACCCAGTACTTC. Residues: CASRRGSGETQYF.

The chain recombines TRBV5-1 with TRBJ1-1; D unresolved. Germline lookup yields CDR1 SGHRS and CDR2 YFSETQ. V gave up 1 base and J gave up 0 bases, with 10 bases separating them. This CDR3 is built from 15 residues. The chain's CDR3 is CASSLLGDLNTEAFF. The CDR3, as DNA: TGCGCCAGCAGCTTGCTTGGAGACTTGAACACTGAAGCTTTCTTT.

The CDR3 region is CASSLVAGTVDEQFF. The CDR3 DNA is TGTGCCAGCAGCTTAGTGGCGGGAACGGTCGATGAGCAGTTCTTC. V and J are TRBV7-8 and TRBJ2-1; tentative D call: TRBD2 (6 bases). V was shortened by 1 base and J by 8 bases, with 15 bases between the two germline ends. Germline values: CDR1 SGHVS, CDR2 FQNEAQ. The CDR3 consists of 15 residues.

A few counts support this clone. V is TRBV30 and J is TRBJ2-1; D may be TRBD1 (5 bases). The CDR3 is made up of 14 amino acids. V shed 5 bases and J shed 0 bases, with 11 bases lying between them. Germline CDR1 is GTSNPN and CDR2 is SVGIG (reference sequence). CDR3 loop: CAWARGLSYNEQFF. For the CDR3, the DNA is TGTGCCTGGGCAAGGGGCCTCTCCTACAATGAGCAGTTCTTC.

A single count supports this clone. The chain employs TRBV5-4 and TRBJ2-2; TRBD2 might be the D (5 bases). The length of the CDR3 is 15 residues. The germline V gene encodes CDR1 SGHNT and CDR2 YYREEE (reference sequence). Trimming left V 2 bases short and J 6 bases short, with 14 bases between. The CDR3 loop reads CASSFRTAMAGELFF. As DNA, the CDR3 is TGTGCCAGCAGCTTCCGGACTGCTATGGCCGGGGAGCTGTTTTTT.

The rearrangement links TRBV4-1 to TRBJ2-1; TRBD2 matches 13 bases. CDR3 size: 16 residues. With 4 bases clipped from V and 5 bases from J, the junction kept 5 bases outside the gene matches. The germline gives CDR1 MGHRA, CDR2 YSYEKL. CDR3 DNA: TGCGCCAGCAGCCGAACTAGCGGGAGGGGGGACAATGAGCAGTTCTTC. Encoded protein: CASSRTSGRGDNEQFF.

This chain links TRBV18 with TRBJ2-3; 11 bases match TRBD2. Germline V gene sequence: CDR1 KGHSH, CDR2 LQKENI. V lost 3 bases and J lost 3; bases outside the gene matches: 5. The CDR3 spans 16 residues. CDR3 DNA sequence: TGTGCCAGCTCACCGGGACTAGCGGCTGGGACAGATACGCAGTATTTT. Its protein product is CASSPGLAAGTDTQYF.

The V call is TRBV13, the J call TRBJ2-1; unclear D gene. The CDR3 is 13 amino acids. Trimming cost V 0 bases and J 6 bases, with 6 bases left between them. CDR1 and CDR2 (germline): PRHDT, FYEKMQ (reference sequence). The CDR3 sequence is CASSLGALNEQFF. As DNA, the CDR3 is TGTGCCAGCAGCTTAGGGGCCCTCAATGAGCAGTTCTTC.

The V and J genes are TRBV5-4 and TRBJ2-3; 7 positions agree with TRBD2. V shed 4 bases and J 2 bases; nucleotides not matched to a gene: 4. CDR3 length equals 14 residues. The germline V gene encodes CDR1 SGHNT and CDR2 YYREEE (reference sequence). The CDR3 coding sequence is TGTGCCAGCAGCCGAGGGACTACCACAGATACGCAGTATTTT. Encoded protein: CASSRGTTTDTQYF.

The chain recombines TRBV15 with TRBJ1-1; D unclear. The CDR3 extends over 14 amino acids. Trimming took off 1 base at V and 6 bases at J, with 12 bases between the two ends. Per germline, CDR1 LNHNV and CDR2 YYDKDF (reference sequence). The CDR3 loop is CATSRGISEAEAFF. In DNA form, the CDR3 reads TGTGCCACCAGCAGAGGGATTTCTGAGGCTGAAGCTTTCTTT.

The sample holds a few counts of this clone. The CDR3 DNA reads TGTGCCAGCAGCTTAGCCGGGTCCCCTGAAGCTTTCTTT. Amino acids: CASSLAGSPEAFF. The gene calls are TRBV7-3 and TRBJ1-1, with unresolved D. This CDR3 comprises 13 residues. The germline V gene encodes CDR1 SGHTA and CDR2 FQGTGA. Trimming removed 2 bases at V and 6 bases at J, with 10 bases between.

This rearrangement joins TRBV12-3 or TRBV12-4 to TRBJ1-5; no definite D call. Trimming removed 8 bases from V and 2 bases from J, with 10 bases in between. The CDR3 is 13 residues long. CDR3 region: CASEPGGNQPQHF. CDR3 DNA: TGTGCCAGCGAACCCGGGGGCAATCAGCCCCAGCATTTT.

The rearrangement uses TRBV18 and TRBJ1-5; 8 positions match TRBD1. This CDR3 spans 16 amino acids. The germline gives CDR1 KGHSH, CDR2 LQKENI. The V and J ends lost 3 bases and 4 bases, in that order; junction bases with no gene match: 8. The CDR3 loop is CASSPEQGVLNQPQHF. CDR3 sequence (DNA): TGTGCCAGCTCACCGGAACAGGGGGTTTTGAATCAGCCCCAGCATTTT.

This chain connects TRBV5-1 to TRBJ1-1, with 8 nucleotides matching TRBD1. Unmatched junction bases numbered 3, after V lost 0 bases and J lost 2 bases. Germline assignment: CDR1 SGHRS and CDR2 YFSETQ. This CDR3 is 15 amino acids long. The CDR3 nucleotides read TGCGCCAGCAGCTTGGTACAGGGGGGCAACACTGAAGCTTTCTTT. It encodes CASSLVQGGNTEAFF.

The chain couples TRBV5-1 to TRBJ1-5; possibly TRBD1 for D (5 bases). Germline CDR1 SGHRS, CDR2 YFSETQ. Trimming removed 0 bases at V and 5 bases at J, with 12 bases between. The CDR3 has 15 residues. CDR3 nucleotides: TGCGCCAGCAGCTTGGGGGGGGTATCCGATCAGCCCCAGCATTTT. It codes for CASSLGGVSDQPQHF. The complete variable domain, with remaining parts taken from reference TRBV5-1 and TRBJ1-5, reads KAGVTQTPRYLIKTRGQQVTLSCSPISGHRSVSWYQQTPGQGLQFLFEYFSETQRNKGNFPGRFSGRQFSNSRSEMNVSTLELGDSALYLCASSLGGVSDQPQHFGDGTRLSIL.